Below, 15 T cell receptor beta chains from the same sample are listed, as sequenced in a study of blood T cell repertoires in COVID-19. Method: immunoSEQ multiplex PCR; TCRdb's copy keeps in-frame clones and lacks some. The sample holds tens of thousands of clones, about 80% seen once. The sequencing input was peripheral blood. The receptors were sampled from a man older than 75 with COVID-19, enrolled during active disease.

V usage is TRBV25-1 and J usage is TRBJ1-2; 12 nucleotides align to TRBD1. There are 14 residues in the CDR3. CDR1 and CDR2 from the germline V gene are MGHDK and SYGVNS. The junction had 3 bases not matched to a gene; V was cut back by 2 bases and J by 8 bases. CDR3 DNA: TGTGCCAGCAGTGAAGGGGACAGGGGGCGAGGCTACACCTTC. Translation: CASSEGDRGRGYTF.

V usage is TRBV4-3 and J usage is TRBJ2-3; 9 bases agree with TRBD2. The germline V gene encodes CDR1 LGHNA and CDR2 YSLEER. CDR3 length: 16 amino acids. Trimming at V came to 0 bases and at J to 5 bases, leaving 6 bases not matched to a gene. Written as DNA, the CDR3 is TGCGCCAGCAGCCAAGATGGCGGGAGGGACGGAGATACGCAGTATTTT. Encoded protein: CASSQDGGRDGDTQYF.

The chain uses TRBV7-6 and TRBJ1-2; 8 nucleotides line up with TRBD1. This CDR3 region has 14 residues. Losses at the gene ends were 5 bases for V and 2 bases for J; bases not matched to a gene: 4. From germline, CDR1 is SGHVS and CDR2 FNYEAQ. CDR3 residues: CASSARQGNYGYTF. Written as DNA, the CDR3 is TGTGCCAGCAGCGCCCGACAGGGGAACTATGGCTACACCTTC.

This clone was seen more than once but under ten times. This chain uses TRBV5-1 with TRBJ1-1; no reliable D call. Germline values: CDR1 SGHRS, CDR2 YFSETQ. The CDR3 consists of 14 residues. V was pared by 5 bases and J by 1 base, with 12 bases between. The CDR3: CASRGDGGNTEAFF. The CDR3 DNA sequence: TGCGCCAGCAGGGGTGACGGCGGGAACACTGAAGCTTTCTTT.

This clone appeared once. The genes are TRBV7-6 and TRBJ2-3, with D possibly being TRBD2 (7 bases). Trimming took off 5 bases at V and 4 bases at J, with 19 bases between the two ends. There are 16 residues in the CDR3. The germline CDR1 and CDR2 sequences are SGHVS and FNYEAQ. The CDR3 is CASSQQGGGRPDTQYF. CDR3 coding DNA: TGTGCCAGCAGCCAACAGGGAGGGGGTCGCCCAGATACGCAGTATTTT.

V is TRBV3-1 (or the pseudogene TRBV3-2) and J is TRBJ2-5, with 8 bases that match TRBD2. V was pared by 0 bases and J by 0 bases, with 9 bases of the junction left unmatched. Germline CDR1 and CDR2: LGHDT and YNNKEL (reference sequence). CDR3 length: 18 amino acids. CDR3: CASSQDLRASGYQETQYF. The CDR3 DNA is TGTGCCAGCAGCCAAGATCTTCGGGCTAGCGGGTACCAAGAGACCCAGTACTTC.

The V and J genes are TRBV3-1 (or the pseudogene TRBV3-2) and TRBJ1-5; 8 nucleotides agree with TRBD1. The CDR3 consists of 16 residues. J gave up 0 bases and V 0 bases, and 1 base lay outside the gene matches. Germline V CDR1 and CDR2: LGHDT, YNNKEL (reference sequence). Here the CDR3 DNA reads TGTGCCAGCAGCCAAGATACAGGGGGTAGCAATCAGCCCCAGCATTTT. It codes for CASSQDTGGSNQPQHF.

V and J are TRBV11-2 and TRBJ2-5; D is unclear. Per germline, CDR1 SGHAT and CDR2 FQNNGV. The CDR3 extends over 13 amino acids. V was cut by 1 base and J by 2 bases, with 5 bases left in between. The CDR3 loop reads CASSLGVQETQYF. The CDR3 DNA reads as TGTGCCAGCAGCTTAGGAGTACAAGAGACCCAGTACTTC.

The V gene is TRBV18, the J gene TRBJ1-1; 7 bases are shared with TRBD1. This CDR3 has 15 amino acids. The trim removed 3 bases at V and 4 bases at J, leaving 8 bases unmatched. The germline CDR1 and CDR2 sequences are KGHSH and LQKENI. The DNA of the CDR3 is TGTGCCAGCTCACCGAACGACAGGGCCGGCACTGAAGCTTTCTTT. This gives the protein CASSPNDRAGTEAFF.

DNA for the CDR3: TGTGCCAGCAGCCCCGGGGAGGGGCCCCCCTACGAGCAGTACGTC. Its protein product is CASSPGEGPPYEQYV. The chain carries TRBV9 and TRBJ2-7; 7 positions match TRBD2. The CDR3 sequence is 15 residues long. Germline V CDR1 and CDR2: SGDLS, YYNGEE. V lost 4 bases, J lost 2 bases, and 9 bases stayed unmatched.

This chain joins TRBV6-6 and TRBJ1-2, with unresolved D. Per the germline V gene, CDR1 is MNHNY and CDR2 is SVGAGI (reference sequence). The V gene lost 2 bases and the J gene lost 5 bases, with 18 bases spanning the gap. The CDR3 runs 16 residues. This chain's CDR3 is CASSYGSGSLFYGYTF. Written as DNA, the CDR3 is TGTGCCAGCAGTTACGGGAGCGGCAGTTTGTTTTATGGCTACACCTTC.

This clone was seen only once. One end of the junction does not line up with germline, which may come from a read error. The V and J genes are TRBV6-5 and TRBJ1-2; TRBD1 matches at 7 bases. CDR3 size: 14 residues. Germline CDR1 reads MNHEY; CDR2 reads SVGAGI. In DNA form, the CDR3 reads TGTGCCAGCAGTTACGCCAGGGGGATCTATCGCTACACCTTC. Its translation is CASSYARGIYRYTF.

The V gene is TRBV19, the J gene TRBJ1-6; D is ambiguous. This CDR3 region has 13 residues. Trimming cost V 8 bases and J 8 bases, with 13 bases left between them. Per the germline V gene, CDR1 is LNHDA and CDR2 is SQIVND (reference sequence). This chain's CDR3 is CASSESTDSPLHF. The CDR3 region has the DNA TGTGCCAGTTCCGAGTCCACGGATTCACCCCTCCACTTT.

The V and J genes are TRBV24-1 and TRBJ2-5; 9 nucleotides agree with TRBD2. The germline CDR1 and CDR2 sequences are KGHDR and SFDVKD. This CDR3 comprises 18 residues. The V gene end was trimmed by 2 bases and the J gene end by 1 base; junction bases not matched to a gene: 10. CDR3 sequence reads: CATSDWGGPSGVQETQYF. CDR3 in DNA: TGTGCCACCAGTGATTGGGGGGGGCCTAGCGGGGTCCAAGAGACCCAGTACTTC.

This chain joins TRBV7-7 and TRBJ2-1, with 8 bases identical to TRBD1. With 5 bases clipped from V and 0 bases from J, the junction kept 6 bases outside the gene matches. The germline V gene encodes CDR1 SSHAT and CDR2 FNYEAQ (reference sequence). The CDR3 runs to 16 residues. CDR3 in amino acids: CASSPTGGSSYNEQFF. The CDR3 DNA reads TGTGCCAGCAGCCCTACAGGGGGTAGCTCCTACAATGAGCAGTTCTTC.